The rows below give T cell receptor beta chains drawn from one sample of a study of neurological immune-mediated disorders. TCRdb re-called the 5' RACE reads through MiXCR, storing one row per CDR3 protein. Of some 95,000 distinct CDR3 sequences in the sample, 3.5% to 4% are singletons; the top ten hold roughly 6.4%. Sequenced material: PBMCs. All receptors derive from a woman aged 18-29 years with multiple sclerosis. Both conserved end residues are trimmed from each CDR3. Rows give clone size only sometimes, using once, few, many, or a class for an expanded clone.

v_call,clone_size,j_call,cdr3_aa
TRBV12-3/TRBV12-4,many,TRBJ2-7,ASTSGQPTYEQY
TRBV27,many,TRBJ1-4,ASSLADSNEKLF
TRBV19,many,TRBJ2-1,ASSMTSGDLDEQF
TRBV4-3,many,TRBJ2-7,ASSQVRVYEQY
TRBV4-1,few,TRBJ1-2,ASTQKIGDTSPRGYT
TRBV29-1,many,TRBJ1-1,SGGQLGTEAF
TRBV10-2,many,TRBJ1-5,ASGFRDSNQPQH
TRBV29-1,many,TRBJ1-1,SVGSANTEAF
TRBV20-1,many,TRBJ1-5,SASTAGAGSNQPQH
TRBV20-1,many,TRBJ2-5,SARGYRGGEETQY
TRBV5-6,many,TRBJ2-7,ASSLWGTGNTYEQY
TRBV28,few,TRBJ1-4,ASSLEDGDNEKLF
TRBV7-3,many,TRBJ2-3,ASSRSGSYSDTQY
TRBV20-1,many,TRBJ1-1,SARDVAVVATEAF
TRBV3-1,many,TRBJ2-2,ASSQDRRELF
TRBV6-5,many,TRBJ2-7,ASSDLTGTGGEQY
TRBV20-1,many,TRBJ2-5,SAKVAAQETQY
TRBV10-2,many,TRBJ1-6,ASLGQKNSPLH
TRBV7-3,many,TRBJ2-1,ASSLNLGNEQF
TRBV7-3,many,TRBJ2-3,ASSLGQTFTDTQY
TRBV6-6,NA,TRBJ2-1,ASSSTGVGGEQF
TRBV5-5,many,TRBJ1-4,ASSLAGQKLF
TRBV20-1,many,TRBJ1-4,SAPGILGQKLF
TRBV20-1,many,TRBJ2-7,SAREEGRYEQY
TRBV27,many,TRBJ2-3,ASSPLAGPWGDTQY
TRBV29-1,many,TRBJ1-2,SVEPPPNYGYT
TRBV5-1,many,TRBJ1-1,ASSQGLLNTEAF
TRBV6-5,many,TRBJ1-4,ASSYGKKLF
TRBV20-1,few,TRBJ2-7,SARGMASGGYEQY
TRBV20-1,many,TRBJ2-3,SARGYPGGTDTQY
TRBV20-1,many,TRBJ2-7,SARETGTSGRRTYEQY
TRBV5-5,many,TRBJ1-5,ASSTAQVSNQPQH
TRBV5-1,many,TRBJ1-6,ASSPLASNSPLH
TRBV28,many,TRBJ2-5,ASSLTGLGTQY
TRBV3-1,many,TRBJ2-5,ASSPGGNSGRETQY
TRBV11-2,NA,TRBJ2-2,ASSPGPYKTGELF
TRBV4-1,many,TRBJ2-2,ASSQGRVETNTGELF
TRBV12-3/TRBV12-4,many,TRBJ1-2,ASSSSYRENYGYT
TRBV20-1,NA,TRBJ2-3,SAISGKGTDTQY
TRBV5-5,many,TRBJ2-6,ASRLSGANVLT
TRBV20-1,NA,TRBJ1-1,SAPHRTNTEAF
TRBV12-3/TRBV12-4,many,TRBJ2-7,ASSLGRTSYEQY
TRBV20-1,many,TRBJ1-6,SARDGKSSYNSPLH
TRBV20-1,many,TRBJ1-4,SARDIGTGDEKLF
TRBV28,many,TRBJ2-7,ASSLQGPTYEQY
TRBV5-1,few,TRBJ1-4,ASSRTVNEKLF
TRBV12-3/TRBV12-4,many,TRBJ2-2,ASSVTGAGGELF
TRBV2,many,TRBJ1-5,ASSVSRGDNQPQH
TRBV3-1,many,TRBJ2-1,ASSQEAQREFYNEQF
TRBV7-2,many,TRBJ2-7,ASSPYRGGLYEQY
TRBV5-1,many,TRBJ2-7,ASRRAGADEQY
TRBV3-2,many,TRBJ1-1,ASSPTGQTSWRNTEAF
TRBV12-3/TRBV12-4,many,TRBJ2-7,ASSLGEYEQY
TRBV10-3,many,TRBJ2-7,AIGTAGGTYEQY
TRBV7-9,many,TRBJ1-4,ASSPGTSNEKLF
TRBV15,many,TRBJ2-2,ATSRDRPTGELF
TRBV20-1,many,TRBJ2-1,SASPLAGALYNEQF